These 17 T cell receptor beta chains were sequenced from one sample in a study of blood T cells in healthy people across ages. A second PCR of about 6 to 11 cycles used a sample-barcoded 5' primer and a J-beta primer mix. Each CDR3 protein gets one entry after TCRdb re-called the 5' RACE reads with MiXCR. The sample has some 1.8 million distinct CDR3 sequences, 30% to 40% seen once. Material: blood. These receptors all come from a human donor in good health.

V gene TRBV5-1 combines with J gene TRBJ1-6, with D unclear. The CDR3 sequence is 14 residues long. Germline values: CDR1 SGHRS, CDR2 YFSETQ. Trimming took 0 bases from V and 13 from J, leaving 14 bases between them. CDR3: CASSLEPIGSPLHF. The CDR3 DNA sequence: TGCGCCAGCAGCTTGGAACCCATTGGTTCCCCCCTCCACTTT.

The chain employs TRBV7-8 and TRBJ1-1, with D hard to call. Trimming cost V 5 bases and J 6 bases, with 10 bases left between them. CDR3 length equals 12 residues. The germline V gene encodes CDR1 SGHVS and CDR2 FQNEAQ. CDR3 loop: CASSAPLAEAFF. The CDR3 DNA sequence: TGTGCCAGCAGCGCTCCTTTGGCTGAAGCTTTCTTT.

The V call is TRBV6-6, the J call TRBJ2-3, with 10 bases identical to TRBD2. The CDR3 contains 16 residues. The ends lost 2 bases at V and 5 bases at J; junction bases unmatched: 7. Per the germline V gene, CDR1 is MNHNY and CDR2 is SVGAGI (reference sequence). The CDR3 nucleotides are TGTGCCAGCAGTTACGAGCGGGGGGGTGTAGGAGATACGCAGTATTTT. Protein product: CASSYERGGVGDTQYF.

CDR3 DNA sequence: TGTGCCAGCAAGATCTATGACAGACAAGAGACCCAGTACTTC. The encoded protein is CASKIYDRQETQYF. The chain links TRBV12-3 or TRBV12-4 to TRBJ2-5, with D possibly matching TRBD1 (5 bases). The CDR3 has 14 residues. The V gene lost 7 bases and the J gene lost 2 bases, with 14 bases spanning the gap.

The chain has TRBV6-1 and TRBJ2-2, with 8 bases matching TRBD1. Losses at the gene ends were 4 bases for V and 7 bases for J; bases not matched to a gene: 8. The V gene's germline CDR1 is MNHNS and CDR2 SASEGT. The CDR3 spans 15 residues. This CDR3 is CASSVSQGAGGELFF. CDR3 sequence (DNA): TGTGCCAGCAGTGTGAGCCAGGGGGCTGGCGGGGAGCTGTTTTTT.

This chain joins TRBV5-5 and TRBJ2-3; D gene ambiguous. Germline V gene sequence: CDR1 SGHKS, CDR2 YYEKEE (reference sequence). This CDR3 region has 14 residues. Trimming took 4 bases from V and 0 from J, leaving 9 bases between them. The CDR3 is CASSARPSTDTQYF. CDR3 nucleotide sequence: TGTGCCAGCAGCGCACGCCCTAGCACAGATACGCAGTATTTT.

This chain joins TRBV7-2 and TRBJ2-5; no clear D. V dropped 4 bases and J dropped 1 base, with 13 bases sitting between them. The length of the CDR3 is 15 residues. The germline V gene encodes CDR1 SGHTA and CDR2 FQGNSA. DNA for the CDR3: TGTGCCAGCAGCTCATCAGGACGGTTCCAAGAGACCCAGTACTTC. Amino acids: CASSSSGRFQETQYF.

This clonotype has a single count. J is TRBJ2-7 and V is TRBV5-1; 8 bases are shared with TRBD1. V dropped 4 bases and J dropped 9; count of bases not matched to a gene: 9. The germline gives CDR1 SGHRS, CDR2 YFSETQ. CDR3 size: 13 residues. The CDR3 bases are TGCGCCAGCAGCACAGCCTCAGGGGGCGGGCAGTACTTC. It specifies CASSTASGGGQYF.

On this clonotype itself: Sequence at one end of the junction differs from germline and may be a read error. V usage is TRBV5-4 and J usage is TRBJ1-2, with no clear D. Germline CDR1 is SGHNT and CDR2 is YYREEE (reference sequence). CDR3 size: 12 residues. CDR3 region: CANSLATAGYTF. The CDR3 DNA is TGTGCCAACAGCTTGGCTACCGCTGGCTACACCTTC.

The table lists this clonotype with a few counts. The chain combines TRBV27 with TRBJ2-7; D is uncertain. Trimming removed 4 bases from V and 0 bases from J, with 10 bases in between. The CDR3 covers 14 residues. The germline V gene has CDR1 MNHEY and CDR2 SMNVEV (reference sequence). CDR3 nucleotides: TGTGCCAGCAGTTGGCGGACCGACTCCTACGAGCAGTACTTC. Amino acid sequence: CASSWRTDSYEQYF.

The CDR3 here is CSARKINNEKLFF. The CDR3 DNA sequence: TGCAGTGCTCGGAAAATAAATAATGAAAAACTGTTTTTT. The V call is TRBV20-1, the J call TRBJ1-4; D is unresolved. Germline V gene sequence: CDR1 DFQATT, CDR2 SNEGSKA (reference sequence). V gave up 5 bases and J gave up 4 bases, with 11 bases separating them. The CDR3 has 13 residues.

V and J are TRBV10-3 and TRBJ1-1, with D possibly matching TRBD1 (5 bases). The V end was cut by 5 bases, the J end by 3 bases, with 13 bases between. CDR1 ENHRY and CDR2 SYGVKD come from the germline V gene. This CDR3 is built from 14 residues. This chain's CDR3 is CAISPGPGDTEAFF. The DNA for the CDR3 is TGTGCCATCAGTCCGGGACCCGGGGACACTGAAGCTTTCTTT.

The chain couples TRBV6-6 to TRBJ1-1, with 7 bases identical to TRBD1. Germline trimming cut 2 bases from V and 2 bases from J; bases unmatched to any gene: 2. The CDR3 has 14 amino acids. Germline V lookup: CDR1 MNHNY, CDR2 SVGAGI (reference sequence). The DNA of the CDR3 is TGTGCCAGCAGTTACAGGGGGCACAACACTGAAGCTTTCTTT. Protein product: CASSYRGHNTEAFF.

This clonotype has at least ten counts. CDR3 DNA sequence: TGTGCCATCAGTGGGAACGCAGGGTACTCCTACGAGCAGTACTTC. As protein: CAISGNAGYSYEQYF. This chain joins TRBV10-3 and TRBJ2-7; TRBD1 is a possible D gene (5 bases). Trimming pared 4 bases from V and 0 bases from J, leaving 13 bases between. CDR1 and CDR2 (germline): ENHRY, SYGVKD. The CDR3 length is 15 residues.

The chain employs TRBV4-3 and TRBJ1-4; D is uncertain. This CDR3 has 15 amino acids. Germline V lookup: CDR1 LGHNA, CDR2 YSLEER. V lost 0 bases and J lost 3, with 8 bases in between. DNA of the CDR3: TGCGCCAGCAGCCAAGACCAGCGCTCTAATGAAAAACTGTTTTTT. It codes for CASSQDQRSNEKLFF.

The V gene is TRBV20-1, the J gene TRBJ1-2; D is undetermined. Trimming removed 3 bases from V and 3 bases from J, with 14 bases in between. The CDR3 is made up of 14 amino acids. Per germline, CDR1 DFQATT and CDR2 SNEGSKA (reference sequence). The CDR3 sequence is CSASLKGGHYGYTF. The CDR3 DNA reads TGCAGTGCTAGTTTAAAGGGCGGCCACTATGGCTACACCTTC.

This clonotype was counted between two and nine times. The J gene is TRBJ2-5, the V gene TRBV7-9, with TRBD2 matching 8 bases. V gave up 1 base and J gave up 0 bases; unmatched junction bases: 13. Germline CDR1 SEHNR, CDR2 FQNEAQ (reference sequence). The CDR3 is 19 amino acids. This CDR3 is CASSLDHFRWRGDQETQYF. The CDR3 nucleotides are TGTGCCAGCAGCTTAGACCACTTCAGGTGGCGGGGGGACCAAGAGACCCAGTACTTC.